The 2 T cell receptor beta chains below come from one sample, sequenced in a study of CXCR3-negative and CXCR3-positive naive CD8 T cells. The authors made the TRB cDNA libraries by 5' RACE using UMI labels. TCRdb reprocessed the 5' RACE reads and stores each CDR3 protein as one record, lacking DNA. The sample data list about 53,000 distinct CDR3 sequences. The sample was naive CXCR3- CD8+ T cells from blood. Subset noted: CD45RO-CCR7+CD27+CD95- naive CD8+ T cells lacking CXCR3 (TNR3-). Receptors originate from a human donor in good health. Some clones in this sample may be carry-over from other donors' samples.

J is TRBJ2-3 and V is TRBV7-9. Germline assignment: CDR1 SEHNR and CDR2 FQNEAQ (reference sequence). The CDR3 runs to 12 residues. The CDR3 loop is CASSLLSDTQYF.

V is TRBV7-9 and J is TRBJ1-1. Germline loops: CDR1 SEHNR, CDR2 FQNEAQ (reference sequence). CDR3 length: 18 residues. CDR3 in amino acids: CASSFRLQGPIMNTEAFF.